The present TCR beta chain was sequenced within a study of molecular identifiers for immune sequencing clone quantification. With regard to this clonotype: With a much larger clone just one base away, this may be a read error.

Previously published methods and listed TCR primers were used for the bulk TCR libraries. TCRdb redid the calling of the PCR reads with MiXCR, one entry per CDR3 protein. Counted here are about 510,000 distinct CDR3 sequences, around a fifth occurring once; the ten biggest clones make up 0.7% to 1%. CDR1 and CDR2 (germline): SGDLS, YYNGEE. The CDR3 length is 15 residues. Sequencing was carried out using naive CD8+ T cells from blood, with Jurkat cell RNA spiked in. The subset: FACS-sorted CD8+CD4-CCR7+CD45RA+ naive T cells. The receptor was derived from a human donor in good health. Some libraries in this study had Jurkat cell RNA spiked in. The rearrangement uses TRBV9 and TRBJ2-7, with 8 positions matching TRBD1. The CDR3 here is CASSPTGGSSYEQHF. DNA of the CDR3: TGTGCCAGCAGCCCAACAGGGGGTAGCTCCTACGAGCAGCACTTC.